This passage covers 22 T cell receptor beta chains from one sample sequenced in a study of identical twins. TCRdb ran MiXCR on the 5' RACE reads and lists one entry per CDR3 protein. The profile shows hundreds of thousands of distinct CDR3 sequences, about 12% of them singletons. These data were also reused for a study on yellow fever vaccine responses in identical twins.

The material sequenced was PBMCs. The receptors derive from a young woman in good health.

This clonotype was observed a handful of times. The chain combines TRBV29-1 with TRBJ2-1; TRBD2 matches at 7 bases. Germline values: CDR1 SQVTM, CDR2 ANQGSEA. The CDR3 length is 15 residues. Unmatched junction bases numbered 13, after V lost 2 bases and J lost 9 bases. In DNA form, the CDR3 reads TGCAGCGTTGAACAGATCGGCCTTGCTAGCGGTGAGCAGTTCTTC. This sequence encodes CSVEQIGLASGEQFF.

In its sample, this clonotype was seen many times. The chain joins TRBV12-3 or TRBV12-4 to TRBJ2-7; D is ambiguous. V shed 5 bases and J shed 3 bases, with 8 bases lying between them. This CDR3 has 12 amino acids. The CDR3 loop reads CASSPSRYEQYF. For the CDR3, the DNA is TGTGCCAGCAGTCCATCCCGCTACGAGCAGTACTTC.

This clonotype has a handful of counts. The chain links TRBV3-1 to TRBJ2-7; 11 nucleotides line up with TRBD2. V was pared by 0 bases and J by 3 bases, with 4 bases of the junction left unmatched. CDR3 length: 16 residues. Germline V CDR1 and CDR2: LGHDT, YNNKEL (reference sequence). The CDR3 DNA follows: TGTGCCAGCAGCCAAGAGGGTAGCGGGAGGGTCTACGAGCAGTACTTC. Amino acids: CASSQEGSGRVYEQYF.

This clonotype was observed many times. J is TRBJ1-1 and V is TRBV12-3 or TRBV12-4, with 7 bases matching TRBD1. This CDR3 has 14 residues. Trimming took 3 bases from V and 4 from J; bases not matched to a gene: 5. CDR3 residues: CASSLQGGITEAFF. CDR3 bases: TGTGCCAGCAGTTTGCAGGGGGGAATCACTGAAGCTTTCTTT.

The rearrangement uses TRBV5-1 and TRBJ2-1, with 8 nucleotides matching TRBD1. Germline CDR1 and CDR2: SGHRS and YFSETQ. V lost 0 bases, J lost 6 bases, and 8 bases stayed unmatched. This CDR3 is built from 16 residues. CDR3 sequence: CASSLVVQGVRNEQFF. For the CDR3, the DNA is TGCGCCAGCAGCTTGGTAGTACAGGGGGTGCGCAATGAGCAGTTCTTC.

This clonotype was counted only a few times. The CDR3 spells CASSLAGEGIQYF. In DNA, the CDR3 is TGTGCCAGCAGCTTAGCCGGGGAAGGCATTCAGTACTTC. V is TRBV7-8 and J is TRBJ2-4, with D tentatively TRBD2 (5 bases). Germline V gene lookup returns CDR1 SGHVS and CDR2 FQNEAQ. This CDR3 contains 13 residues. V was trimmed by 0 bases and J by 9 bases, leaving 9 bases between them.

A few counts support this clonotype. The chain has TRBV11-2 and TRBJ2-6; D might be TRBD1 (5 bases). The CDR3 has 17 residues. The germline CDR1 and CDR2 sequences are SGHAT and FQNNGV. The ends were cut back, 2 bases at V and 1 base at J, with 12 bases in the middle. The CDR3 region is CASSLRSSGSGANVLTF. CDR3 in DNA: TGTGCCAGCAGCTTACGAAGTTCAGGGTCTGGGGCCAACGTCCTGACTTTC.

The chain links TRBV5-8 to TRBJ2-1; D perhaps matches TRBD2 (5 bases). The ends were cut back, 3 bases at V and 2 bases at J, with 15 bases in the middle. This CDR3 has 16 amino acids. Germline CDR1 SGHTS, CDR2 YDEGEE. The CDR3 loop is CASSYGASTAYNEQFF. DNA of the CDR3: TGTGCCAGCAGCTACGGCGCTAGCACAGCCTACAATGAGCAGTTCTTC.

The rearrangement uses TRBV7-9 and TRBJ2-1; D possibly corresponds to TRBD1 (5 bases). From germline, CDR1 is SEHNR and CDR2 FQNEAQ (reference sequence). V was clipped by 2 bases and J by 5 bases, with 13 bases between them. The CDR3 has 15 residues. In nucleotides, the CDR3 is TGTGCCAGCAGCTTAAACCAGGGCCCAAACAATGAGCAGTTCTTC. Its protein is CASSLNQGPNNEQFF. The whole variable domain, remainder taken from reference TRBV7-9 and TRBJ2-1, is DTGVSQNPRHKITKRGQNVTFRCDPISEHNRLYWYRQTLGQGPEFLTYFQNEAQLEKSRLLSDRFSAERPKGSFSTLEIQRTEQGDSAMYLCASSLNQGPNNEQFFGPGTRLTVL.

This clonotype was recorded a few times. The CDR3 bases are TGCAGCGTTCGGAGGGCTAGTAATGAAAAACTGTTTTTT. It specifies CSVRRASNEKLFF. The chain is built from TRBV29-1 and TRBJ1-4; D call uncertain. The CDR3 is 13 residues long. V was clipped by 5 bases and J by 4 bases, with 11 bases between them. Germline CDR1 and CDR2: SQVTM and ANQGSEA.

The chain links TRBV4-1 to TRBJ2-3, with 8 bases matching TRBD2. The ends lost 4 bases at V and 0 bases at J; junction bases unmatched: 3. Germline V CDR1 and CDR2: MGHRA, YSYEKL. This CDR3 spans 15 amino acids. CDR3 in DNA: TGCGCCAGCAGCCGTAGCGGGGTTAGCACAGATACGCAGTATTTT. Its protein is CASSRSGVSTDTQYF.

This clonotype was recorded many times. The V gene is TRBV9, the J gene TRBJ1-3; perhaps TRBD1 as D (5 bases). V gave up 3 bases and J gave up 0 bases, with 13 bases separating them. Germline-derived CDR1 and CDR2 are SGDLS and YYNGEE. The CDR3 is 16 amino acids. The CDR3 spells CASSEWGGSSGNTIYF. The CDR3 region has the DNA TGTGCCAGCAGCGAGTGGGGGGGGAGCTCTGGAAACACCATATATTTT.

The chain has TRBV5-1 and TRBJ2-5; tentatively, D is TRBD1 (5 bases). The CDR3 runs to 14 residues. CDR1 is SGHRS and CDR2 is YFSETQ in the germline V gene. V lost 1 base, J lost 5 bases, and 12 bases lay in between. The CDR3 DNA sequence: TGCGCCAGCAGCTTGACGGCTCAGGGTGAGACCCAGTACTTC. Its translation: CASSLTAQGETQYF.

This clonotype was detected a few times. The genes are TRBV5-1 and TRBJ1-4, with TRBD1 matching over 9 bases. Germline assignment: CDR1 SGHRS and CDR2 YFSETQ. The length of the CDR3 is 17 residues. Unmatched junction bases numbered 11, after V lost 4 bases and J lost 4 bases. Written as DNA, the CDR3 is TGCGCCAGCAGCCCGGAGGGGACAGGGCCGAATAATGAAAAACTGTTTTTT. Its protein product is CASSPEGTGPNNEKLFF.

This clonotype has ten or more counts. This chain joins TRBV20-1 and TRBJ2-7, with D possibly TRBD2 on 5 matching bases. Germline V gene data show CDR1 as DFQATT and CDR2 as SNEGSKA (reference sequence). Between the trimmed V and J ends, which lost 4 bases and 1 base, there was a span of 11 bases. CDR3 length equals 13 residues. The CDR3 region is CSATTDFSYEQYF. In nucleotides, the CDR3 is TGCAGTGCTACAACGGACTTTTCCTACGAGCAGTACTTC.

This clonotype was recorded a few times. The chain joins TRBV3-1 to TRBJ2-1, with a possible D match to TRBD1 (5 bases). V gave up 4 bases and J gave up 0 bases, with 10 bases separating them. The CDR3 runs to 15 residues. Germline V gene data show CDR1 as LGHDT and CDR2 as YNNKEL (reference sequence). The CDR3 DNA is TGTGCCAGCAGCCTACTGACAGACTCCTACAATGAGCAGTTCTTC. It is translated as CASSLLTDSYNEQFF.

The chain combines TRBV24-1 with TRBJ2-3; 7 bases line up with TRBD1. J lost 14 bases, V lost 4 bases, and 11 bases had no gene match. The CDR3 is made up of 13 amino acids. CDR1 and CDR2 from the germline V gene are KGHDR and SFDVKD. CDR3 coding DNA: TGTGCCACCAGTGACCCTTTCCGGGACAGAAGGTATTTT. Translation gives CATSDPFRDRRYF.

The rearrangement links TRBV7-8 to TRBJ2-5; no firm D call. This CDR3 has 14 amino acids. Germline-derived CDR1 and CDR2 are SGHVS and FQNEAQ. V dropped 5 bases and J dropped 1 base, with 11 bases sitting between them. As DNA, the CDR3 is TGTGCCAGCAGCCAATCTGGCGGCCAAGAGACCCAGTACTTC. This codes for CASSQSGGQETQYF.

This clonotype was recorded a few times. This chain joins TRBV11-2 and TRBJ2-3; a possible D gene is TRBD2 (6 bases). V was trimmed by 5 bases and J by 4 bases, leaving 16 bases between them. CDR3 size: 15 residues. The germline V gene has CDR1 SGHAT and CDR2 FQNNGV. The CDR3 DNA sequence: TGTGCCAGCAGCCCGGACTGGGGGGACCCAGATACGCAGTATTTT. Its translation is CASSPDWGDPDTQYF.

V and J are TRBV28 and TRBJ2-3, with TRBD1 identical over 8 bases. Trimming removed 5 bases from V and 2 bases from J; junction bases left unmatched: 9. CDR3 size: 16 residues. Looked up from germline, CDR1 is MDHEN and CDR2 is SYDVKM. CDR3 nucleotides: TGTGCCAGCAGTAAAGGACAGGGTTTGGACACAGATACGCAGTATTTT. Encoded protein: CASSKGQGLDTDTQYF.

This clonotype was seen a few times. The J gene is TRBJ2-7, the V gene TRBV19, with no clear D. Germline V gene data show CDR1 as LNHDA and CDR2 as SQIVND (reference sequence). This CDR3 has 14 amino acids. V was clipped by 5 bases and J by 0 bases, with 11 bases between them. The CDR3 bases are TGTGCCAGTAGTGTAGCACAGTCCTCCTACGAGCAGTACTTC. Its protein is CASSVAQSSYEQYF.

This clonotype was counted at least ten times. The rearrangement uses TRBV24-1 and TRBJ2-7; D possibly matches TRBD1 or TRBD2 (6 bases each). The ends were cut back, 9 bases at V and 4 bases at J, with 18 bases in the middle. CDR1 KGHDR and CDR2 SFDVKD come from the germline V gene. The CDR3 loop spans 14 amino acids. The CDR3 DNA follows: TGTGCCACCTCCCCCGGGGGCCCTTGGTACGAGCAGTACTTC. Encoded protein: CATSPGGPWYEQYF.